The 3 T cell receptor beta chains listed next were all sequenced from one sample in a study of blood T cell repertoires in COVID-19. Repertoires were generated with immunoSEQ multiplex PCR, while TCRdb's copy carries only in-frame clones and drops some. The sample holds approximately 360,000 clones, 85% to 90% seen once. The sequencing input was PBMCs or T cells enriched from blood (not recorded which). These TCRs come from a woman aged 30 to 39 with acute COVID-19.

In nucleotides, the CDR3 is TGTGCCAGCAGCTTAGAGGCTAGCGGGGGCGAGCAGTACTTC. This sequence encodes CASSLEASGGEQYF. J is TRBJ2-7 and V is TRBV11-1; 10 bases are a match to TRBD2. V gave up 1 base and J gave up 6 bases; unmatched junction bases: 3. The germline V gene encodes CDR1 SGHAT and CDR2 FQDESV (reference sequence). This CDR3 comprises 14 residues. The complete variable domain, with remaining parts taken from reference TRBV11-1 and TRBJ2-7, reads EAEVAQSPRYKITEKSQAVAFWCDPISGHATLYWYRQILGQGPELLVQFQDESVVDDSQLPKDRFSAERLKGVDSTLKIQPAELGDSAMYLCASSLEASGGEQYFGPGTRLTVT.

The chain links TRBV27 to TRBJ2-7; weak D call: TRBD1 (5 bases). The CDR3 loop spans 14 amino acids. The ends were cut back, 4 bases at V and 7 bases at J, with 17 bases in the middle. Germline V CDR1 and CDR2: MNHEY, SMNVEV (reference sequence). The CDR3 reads CASSSIDSLGEQYF. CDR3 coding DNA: TGTGCCAGCAGTTCAATAGACAGTTTGGGGGAGCAGTACTTC.

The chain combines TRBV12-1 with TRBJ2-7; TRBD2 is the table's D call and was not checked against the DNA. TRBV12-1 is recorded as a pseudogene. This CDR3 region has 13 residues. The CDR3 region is CANGTNPSYEQYF. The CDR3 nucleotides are TGTGCCAACGGGACTAATCCGTCCTACGAGCAGTACTTC.